The rows below give T cell receptor beta chains drawn from one sample of a study of long-term antiretroviral therapy in people with HIV. Using immunoSEQ multiplex PCR, the repertoire was profiled, and TCRdb retains in-frame clones only, with some absent. This table has around 40,000 clones, roughly 85% appearing once. This specimen was unsorted PBMCs, taken 2.2 years after starting antiretroviral therapy. The receptors here all came from a man between 18 and 35 years old with HIV. Both conserved end residues are part of each CDR3. Fields, in order: J gene, clone size, V gene, D gene, CDR3 protein, CDR3 DNA. The D gene is left open where the match is weak. The size of a clone is reported for some rows only, either as once, few or many, or as a class for expanded clones.

TRBJ1-2 | few | TRBV6-4 | TRBD1 | CASSPEGQGARGYTF | TGTGCCAGCAGCCCAGAAGGACAGGGGGCGCGGGGCTACACCTTC
TRBJ2-3 | . | TRBV5-1 | . | CASSLSRAYTDTQYF | TGCGCCAGCAGCTTGAGTCGGGCCTACACAGATACGCAGTATTTT
TRBJ2-1 | . | TRBV6-5 | TRBD2 | CASSPETGGYNEQFF | TGTGCCAGCAGCCCCGAAACGGGAGGGTACAATGAGCAGTTCTTC
TRBJ2-3 | once | TRBV4-1 | TRBD1 | CASRSPGTGVFTDTQYF | TGCGCCAGCAGATCCCCGGGGACAGGGGTCTTCACAGATACGCAGTATTTT
TRBJ2-2 | . | TRBV7-9 | . | CASSLARVTNTGELFF | TGTGCCAGCAGCTTAGCGAGGGTCACGAACACCGGGGAGCTGTTTTTT
TRBJ2-1 | . | TRBV27 | . | CASSRGGVAYNEQFF | TGTGCCAGCTCTCGTGGCGGGGTGGCATACAATGAGCAGTTCTTC
TRBJ2-7 | . | TRBV4-1 | . | CASSQVQQWGYEQYF | TGCGCCAGCAGCCAAGTTCAGCAATGGGGCTACGAGCAGTACTTC
TRBJ2-7 | . | TRBV5-4 | . | CASSFGEYEQYF | TGTGCCAGCAGCTTTGGCGAGTACGAGCAGTACTTC
TRBJ1-1 | . | TRBV30 | . | CAWDTTGFTEAFF | TGTGCCTGGGACACCACAGGGTTCACTGAAGCTTTCTTT
TRBJ2-5 | . | TRBV29-1 | . | CSVELGAETQYF | TGCAGCGTTGAATTGGGAGCGGAGACCCAGTACTTC
TRBJ1-1 | . | TRBV30 | . | CAWSVRRAAEAFF | TGTGCCTGGAGTGTACGGCGGGCGGCTGAAGCTTTCTTT
TRBJ2-7 | . | TRBV5-4 | TRBD2 | CASSLEVAGDAYEQYF | TGTGCCAGCAGCTTGGAAGTAGCGGGAGATGCCTACGAGCAGTACTTC
TRBJ1-5 | . | TRBV30 | TRBD1 | CAWSVDRDQPQHF | TGTGCCTGGAGTGTAGACAGGGATCAGCCCCAGCATTTT
TRBJ2-7 | . | TRBV19 | TRBD1 | CASSIAEAGTGNYYEQYF | TGTGCCAGTAGTATAGCCGAAGCCGGGACAGGGAACTACTACGAGCAGTACTTC
TRBJ2-5 | . | TRBV10-3 | . | CAISESQRYQETQYF | TGTGCCATCAGTGAGTCTCAGCGGTACCAAGAGACCCAGTACTTC
TRBJ1-2 | . | TRBV29-1 | . | CSVDYGDYGYTF | TGCAGCGTTGATTACGGCGATTATGGCTACACCTTC